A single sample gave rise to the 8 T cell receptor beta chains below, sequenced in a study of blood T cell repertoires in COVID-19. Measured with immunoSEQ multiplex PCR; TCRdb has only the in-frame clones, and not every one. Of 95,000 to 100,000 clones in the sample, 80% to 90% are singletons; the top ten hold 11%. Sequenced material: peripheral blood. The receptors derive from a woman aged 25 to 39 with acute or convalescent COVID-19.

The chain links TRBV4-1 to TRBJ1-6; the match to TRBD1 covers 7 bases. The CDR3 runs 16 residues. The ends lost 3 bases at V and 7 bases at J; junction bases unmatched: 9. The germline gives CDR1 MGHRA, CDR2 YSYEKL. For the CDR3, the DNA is TGCGCCAGCAGCCAGGTACAGGGGTTTACGAATTCACCCCTCCACTTT. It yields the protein CASSQVQGFTNSPLHF.

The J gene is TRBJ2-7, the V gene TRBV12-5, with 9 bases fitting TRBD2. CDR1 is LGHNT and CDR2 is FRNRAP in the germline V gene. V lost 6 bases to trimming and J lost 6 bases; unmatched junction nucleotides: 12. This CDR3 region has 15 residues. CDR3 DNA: TGTGCTAGTGGCCCCGCCTGGCTAGCGGGGATCGAGCAGTACTTC. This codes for CASGPAWLAGIEQYF.

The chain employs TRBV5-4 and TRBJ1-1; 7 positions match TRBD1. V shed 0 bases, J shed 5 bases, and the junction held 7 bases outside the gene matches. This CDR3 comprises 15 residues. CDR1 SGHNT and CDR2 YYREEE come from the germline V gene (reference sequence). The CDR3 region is CASSLAGGYGTEAFF. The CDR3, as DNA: TGTGCCAGCAGCTTGGCAGGGGGTTATGGAACTGAAGCTTTCTTT. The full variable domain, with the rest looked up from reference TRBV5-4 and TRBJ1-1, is ETGVTQSPTHLIKTRGQQVTLRCSSQSGHNTVSWYQQALGQGPQFIFQYYREEENGRGNFPPRFSGLQFPNYSSELNVNALELDDSALYLCASSLAGGYGTEAFFGQGTRLTVV.

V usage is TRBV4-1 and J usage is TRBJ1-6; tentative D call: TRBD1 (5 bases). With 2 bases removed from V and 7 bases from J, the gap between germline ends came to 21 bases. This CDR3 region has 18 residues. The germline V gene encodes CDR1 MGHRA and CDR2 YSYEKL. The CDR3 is CASSQYAQRSRGNSPLHF. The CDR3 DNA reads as TGCGCCAGCAGCCAATACGCCCAAAGGAGTAGGGGCAATTCACCCCTCCACTTT.

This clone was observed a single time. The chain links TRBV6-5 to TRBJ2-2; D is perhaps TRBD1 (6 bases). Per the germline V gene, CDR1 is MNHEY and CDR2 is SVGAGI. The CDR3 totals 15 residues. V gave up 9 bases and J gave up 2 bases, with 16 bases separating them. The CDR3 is CASERGHPNTGELFF. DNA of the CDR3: TGTGCCAGTGAGAGGGGACACCCTAACACCGGGGAGCTGTTTTTT.

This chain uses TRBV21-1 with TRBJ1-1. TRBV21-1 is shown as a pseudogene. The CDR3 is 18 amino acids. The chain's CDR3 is CASTRYRSAREGDTEAFF. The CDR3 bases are TGTGCCAGCACCCGGTATCGGTCTGCGCGGGAGGGGGACACTGAAGCTTTCTTT.

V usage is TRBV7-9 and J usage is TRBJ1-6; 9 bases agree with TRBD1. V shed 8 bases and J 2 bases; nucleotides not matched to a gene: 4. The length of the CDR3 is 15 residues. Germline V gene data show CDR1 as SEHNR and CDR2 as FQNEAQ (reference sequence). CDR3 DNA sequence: TGTGCCAGCGGGGACAGGGAACCCTATAATTCACCCCTCCACTTT. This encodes CASGDREPYNSPLHF. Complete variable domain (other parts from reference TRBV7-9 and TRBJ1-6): DTGVSQNPRHKITKRGQNVTFRCDPISEHNRLYWYRQTLGQGPEFLTYFQNEAQLEKSRLLSDRFSAERPKGSFSTLEIQRTEQGDSAMYLCASGDREPYNSPLHFGNGTRLTVT.

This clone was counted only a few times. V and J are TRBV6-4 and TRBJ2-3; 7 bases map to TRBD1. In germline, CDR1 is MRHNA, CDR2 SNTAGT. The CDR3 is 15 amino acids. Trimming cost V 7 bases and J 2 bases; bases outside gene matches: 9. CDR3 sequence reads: CASTPGQRITDTQYF. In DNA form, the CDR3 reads TGTGCCAGCACCCCGGGACAGCGGATCACAGATACGCAGTATTTT.